This TCR beta chain emerged from a study of response to subunit inactivated influenza vaccine. Notes on the study in general: Each seasonal flu vaccination may recruit only limited new T cells, authors suggested.

Worth noting for this clonotype: Its target is not known.

Each CDR3 protein is one row after TCRdb ran MiXCR on the RT-PCR reads. Seen here are under 950,000 distinct CDR3 sequences, approximately 21% observed once, and the top ten hold about 10%. The origin of this receptor is a man between 45 and 60 years old who received an inactivated influenza vaccine. The specimen was PBMCs from blood, collected 5 days after vaccination.

The DNA for the CDR3 is TGCGCCAGCAGCCCAGGGACGGGCATCTCCAATGAGCAGTTCTTC. Translated, it gives CASSPGTGISNEQFF. J is TRBJ2-1 and V is TRBV4-3, with D perhaps given as TRBD1 or TRBD2 (5 bases each). The CDR3 loop spans 15 amino acids. The germline CDR1 and CDR2 sequences are LGHNA and YSLEER. Trimming cost V 4 bases and J 6 bases, with 16 bases left between them.